This T cell receptor (beta chain) was captured by sequencing in a study of read filtering for tumor transcriptome and immune sequencing. At least ten counts were recorded for this clonotype. The library was built from about 400 ng RNA with molecular barcoded adaptors for alpha/delta and beta/gamma chains. A single record per CDR3 protein comes from TCRdb applying MiXCR to the reads. The profile shows some 46,000 distinct CDR3 sequences, roughly a fifth of them singletons. The CDR3 has 12 amino acids. The germline V gene has CDR1 MDHEN and CDR2 SYDVKM. V lost 5 bases and J lost 5, with 9 bases in between.

The sequenced sample was a population of CD138-negative cells sorted from bone marrow. V gene TRBV28 combines with J gene TRBJ2-5; D not resolved. The TCR comes from a donor aged 40 or older with multiple myeloma. The CDR3 nucleotides read TGTGCCAGCAGTAGGAGTTATGAGACCCAGTACTTC. It encodes CASSRSYETQYF. Full variable domain (rest looked up from reference TRBV28 and TRBJ2-5): DVKVTQSSRYLVKRTGEKVFLECVQDMDHENMFWYRQDPGLGLRLIYFSYDVKMKEKGDIPEGYSVSREKKERFSLILESASTNQTSMYLCASSRSYETQYFGPGTRLLVL.